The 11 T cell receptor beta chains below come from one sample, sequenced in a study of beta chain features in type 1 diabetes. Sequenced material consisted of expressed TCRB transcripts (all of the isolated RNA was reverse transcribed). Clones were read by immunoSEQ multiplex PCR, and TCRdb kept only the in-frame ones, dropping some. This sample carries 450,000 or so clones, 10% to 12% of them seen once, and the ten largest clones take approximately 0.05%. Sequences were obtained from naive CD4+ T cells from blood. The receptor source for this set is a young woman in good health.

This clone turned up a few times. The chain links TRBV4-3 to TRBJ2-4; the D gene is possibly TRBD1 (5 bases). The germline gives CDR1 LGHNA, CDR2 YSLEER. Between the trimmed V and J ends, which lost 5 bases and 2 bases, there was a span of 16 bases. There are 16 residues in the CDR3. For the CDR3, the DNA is TGCGCCAGCAGCTCAGGGCTAGGTGGGACCAAAAACATTCAGTACTTC. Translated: CASSSGLGGTKNIQYF.

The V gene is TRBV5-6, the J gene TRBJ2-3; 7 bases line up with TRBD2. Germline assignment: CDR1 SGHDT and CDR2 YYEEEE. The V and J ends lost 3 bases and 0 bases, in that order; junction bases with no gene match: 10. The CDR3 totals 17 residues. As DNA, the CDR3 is TGTGCCAGCAGCTACCGGCACCTAGCGGCTAGCACAGATACGCAGTATTTT. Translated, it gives CASSYRHLAASTDTQYF.

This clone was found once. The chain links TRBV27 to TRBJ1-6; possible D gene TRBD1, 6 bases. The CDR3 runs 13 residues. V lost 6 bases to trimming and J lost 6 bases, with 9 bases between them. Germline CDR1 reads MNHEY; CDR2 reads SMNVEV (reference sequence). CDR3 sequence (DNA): TGTGCCAGCAGGCGGACAGTTAATTCACCCCTCCACTTT. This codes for CASRRTVNSPLHF.

The CDR3 spells CASNRGYNEQFF. The CDR3, as DNA: TGTGCCAGCAACAGGGGCTACAATGAGCAGTTCTTC. The chain joins TRBV7-9 to TRBJ2-1, with 7 bases fitting TRBD1. Germline V gene sequence: CDR1 SEHNR, CDR2 FQNEAQ (reference sequence). This CDR3 is built from 12 residues. With V trimmed by 7 bases and J by 3 bases, 0 bases remained unmatched.

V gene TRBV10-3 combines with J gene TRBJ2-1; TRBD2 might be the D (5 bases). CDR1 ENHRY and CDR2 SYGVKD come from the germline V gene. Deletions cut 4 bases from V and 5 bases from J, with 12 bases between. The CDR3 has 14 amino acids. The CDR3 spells CAISAGSPNNEQFF. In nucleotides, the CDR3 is TGTGCCATCAGTGCGGGGTCGCCAAACAATGAGCAGTTCTTC.

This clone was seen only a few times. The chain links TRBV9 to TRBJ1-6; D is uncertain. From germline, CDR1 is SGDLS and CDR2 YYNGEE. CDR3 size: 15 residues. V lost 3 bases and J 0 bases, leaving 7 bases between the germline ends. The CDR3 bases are TGTGCCAGCAGCGCCTCCGGCTCCTATAATTCACCCCTCCACTTT. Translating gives CASSASGSYNSPLHF.

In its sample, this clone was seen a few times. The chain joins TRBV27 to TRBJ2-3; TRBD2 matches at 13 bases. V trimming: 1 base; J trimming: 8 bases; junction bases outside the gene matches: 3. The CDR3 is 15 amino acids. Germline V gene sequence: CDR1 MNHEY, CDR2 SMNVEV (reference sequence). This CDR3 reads CASSLLGLAGSTQYF. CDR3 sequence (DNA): TGTGCCAGCAGTTTATTGGGACTAGCGGGAAGTACGCAGTATTTT.

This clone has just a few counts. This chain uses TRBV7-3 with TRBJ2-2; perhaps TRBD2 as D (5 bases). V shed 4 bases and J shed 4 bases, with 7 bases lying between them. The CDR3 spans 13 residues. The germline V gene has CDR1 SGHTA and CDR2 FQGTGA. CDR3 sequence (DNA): TGTGCCAGCAGCTCCCTAGCCACCGGGGAGCTGTTTTTT. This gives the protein CASSSLATGELFF.

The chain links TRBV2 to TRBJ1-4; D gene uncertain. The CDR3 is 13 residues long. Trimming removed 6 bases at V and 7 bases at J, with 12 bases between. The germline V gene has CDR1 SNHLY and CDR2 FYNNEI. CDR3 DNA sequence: TGTGCCAGCAGCTGGGGAGGGATTGAAAAACTGTTTTTT. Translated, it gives CASSWGGIEKLFF.

The CDR3 coding sequence is TGTGCCAGCAGCTTGGGGACAGTGGCCAATGAGCAGTTCTTC. Protein: CASSLGTVANEQFF. The chain couples TRBV5-4 to TRBJ2-1; possibly TRBD1 for D (6 bases). This CDR3 contains 14 residues. Looked up from germline, CDR1 is SGHNT and CDR2 is YYREEE (reference sequence). V dropped 0 bases and J dropped 6 bases, with 10 bases sitting between them.

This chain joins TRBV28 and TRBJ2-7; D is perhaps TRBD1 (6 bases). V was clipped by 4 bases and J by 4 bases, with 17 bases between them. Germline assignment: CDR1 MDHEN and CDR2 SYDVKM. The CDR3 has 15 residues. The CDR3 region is CASSSPGQPGYEQYV. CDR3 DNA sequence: TGTGCCAGCAGTTCCCCCGGACAGCCAGGGTACGAGCAGTACGTC.